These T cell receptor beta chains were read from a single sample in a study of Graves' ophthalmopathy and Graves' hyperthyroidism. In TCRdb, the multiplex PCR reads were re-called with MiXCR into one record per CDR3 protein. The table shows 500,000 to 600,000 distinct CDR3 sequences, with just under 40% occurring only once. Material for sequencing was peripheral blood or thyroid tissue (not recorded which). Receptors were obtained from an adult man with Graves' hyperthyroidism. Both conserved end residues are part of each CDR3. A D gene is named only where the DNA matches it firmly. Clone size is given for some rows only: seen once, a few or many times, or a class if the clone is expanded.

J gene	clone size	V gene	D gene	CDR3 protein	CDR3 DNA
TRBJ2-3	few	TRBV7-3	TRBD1	CASSFGMGQQTQYF	TGTGCCAGCAGCTTTGGTATGGGACAGCAGACGCAGTATTTT
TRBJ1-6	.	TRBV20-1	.	CSARRDLNSLLHF	TGCAGTGCTAGGCGGGACCTTAATTCACTCCTCCACTTT
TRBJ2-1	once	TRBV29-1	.	CSVEGRVAHNEQFF	TGCAGCGTTGAGGGGCGGGTCGCCCACAATGAGCAGTTCTTC
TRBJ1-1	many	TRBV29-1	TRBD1	CSVEQGAYRAFF	TGCAGCGTCGAACAGGGGGCCTATAGGGCTTTCTTT
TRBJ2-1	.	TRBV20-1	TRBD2	CSARVAGYNEQFF	TGCAGTGCTAGAGTAGCGGGATACAATGAGCAGTTCTTC
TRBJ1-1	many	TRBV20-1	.	CSAKRKAAFPRAFF	TGCAGTGCTAAACGAAAAGCGGCCTTCCCGCGGGCTTTCTTT
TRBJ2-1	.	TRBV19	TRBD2	CASSSAGGPYNEQFF	TGTGCCAGTAGTTCGGCGGGAGGGCCTTACAATGAGCAGTTCTTC
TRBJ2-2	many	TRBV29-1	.	CSVGRTGNTGELFF	TGCAGCGTCGGGCGAACAGGGAACACCGGGGAGCTGTTTTTT
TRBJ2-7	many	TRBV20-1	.	CSASPLYEQYF	TGCAGTGCTAGCCCCTTATACGAGCAGTACTTC
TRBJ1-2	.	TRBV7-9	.	CASSLRSGVNGYTF	TGTGCCAGCAGCCTAAGATCAGGGGTCAATGGCTACACCTTC
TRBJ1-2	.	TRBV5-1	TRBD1	CASSHGQGAGYGYTF	TGCGCCAGCAGCCACGGACAGGGGGCGGGCTATGGCTACACCTTC
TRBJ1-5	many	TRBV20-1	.	CSARGNNQPQHF	TGCAGTGCTCGGGGGAACAATCAGCCCCAGCATTTT
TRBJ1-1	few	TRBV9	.	CASSQQSNTEAFF	TGTGCCAGCTCACAACAGAGTAACACTGAAGCTTTCTTT
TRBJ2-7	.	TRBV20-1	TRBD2	CSARTRMGGALNEQYF	TGCAGTGCTAGGACCCGTATGGGAGGGGCCCTCAACGAGCAGTACTTC
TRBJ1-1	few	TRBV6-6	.	CASSYALGTEAFF	TGTGCCAGCAGTTACGCTTTGGGCACTGAAGCTTTCTTT
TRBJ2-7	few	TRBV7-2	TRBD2	CASSPTSGISEQYF	TGTGCCAGCAGCCCGACTAGCGGGATTAGCGAGCAGTACTTC
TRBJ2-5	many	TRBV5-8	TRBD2	CASSSAGGSGRETQYF	TGTGCCAGCAGCTCTGCCGGGGGGTCGGGGAGAGAGACCCAGTACTTC
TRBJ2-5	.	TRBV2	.	CASTATGAQYF	TGTGCCAGCACCGCGACCGGGGCGCAGTACTTC
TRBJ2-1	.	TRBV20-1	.	CSASGPGYNEQFF	TGCAGTGCTAGTGGGCCAGGCTACAATGAGCAGTTCTTC
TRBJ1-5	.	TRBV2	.	CASSFVPGHLPYSNQPQHF	TGTGCCAGCAGTTTCGTCCCGGGACATCTACCCTATAGCAATCAGCCCCAGCATTTT
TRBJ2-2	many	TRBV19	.	CASSNRADTGELFF	TGTGCCAGTAGTAACAGGGCGGACACCGGGGAGCTGTTTTTT
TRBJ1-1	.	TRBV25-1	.	CASTLWGLKDNTEAFF	TGTGCCAGCACCCTATGGGGGTTGAAGGATAACACTGAAGCTTTCTTT
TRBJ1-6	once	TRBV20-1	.	CSARDRGPYNSPLHF	TGCAGTGCTAGAGACAGGGGTCCTTATAATTCACCCCTCCACTTT
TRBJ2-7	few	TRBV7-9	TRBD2	CASGSGRRYEQYF	TGTGCCAGCGGTAGCGGGAGGAGATACGAGCAGTACTTC
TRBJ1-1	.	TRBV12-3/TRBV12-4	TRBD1	CASSPQQGTEAFF	TGTGCCAGCTCACCTCAACAGGGGACTGAAGCTTTCTTT
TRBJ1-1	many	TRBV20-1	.	CSAGDSRAFF	TGCAGTGCTGGAGACAGTCGTGCTTTCTTT
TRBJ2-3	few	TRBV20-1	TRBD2	CSAFLAGVSDTQYF	TGCAGTGCCTTTCTAGCGGGCGTGTCAGATACGCAGTATTTT
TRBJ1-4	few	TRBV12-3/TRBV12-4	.	CASRNSGTGEKLFF	TGTGCCAGCAGGAACAGCGGGACGGGTGAAAAACTGTTTTTT
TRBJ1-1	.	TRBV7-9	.	CASSFRDLNTEAFF	TGTGCCAGCAGCTTCCGGGACCTGAACACTGAAGCTTTCTTT
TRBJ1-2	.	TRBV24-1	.	CATSVRNPGQSYGYTF	TGTGCCACCAGTGTCCGAAACCCGGGACAAAGCTATGGCTACACCTTC
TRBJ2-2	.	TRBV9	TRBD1	CASSVPRDRKNTGELFF	TGTGCCAGCAGCGTACCCAGGGACAGAAAGAACACCGGGGAGCTGTTTTTT
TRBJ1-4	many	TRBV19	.	CASGWQLNEKLFF	TGTGCCAGTGGATGGCAGTTAAATGAAAAACTGTTTTTT
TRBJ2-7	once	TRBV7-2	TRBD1	CASSHSDRGDYEQYF	TGTGCCAGCAGCCACTCGGACAGGGGGGACTACGAGCAGTACTTC
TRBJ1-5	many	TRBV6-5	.	CASSYSTGPNQPQHF	TGTGCCAGCAGTTACTCGACAGGCCCCAATCAGCCCCAGCATTTT
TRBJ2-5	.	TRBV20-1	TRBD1	CSAPQLNTRDRGIETQYF	TGCAGTGCTCCCCAACTAAATACCCGGGACAGGGGAATCGAGACCCAGTACTTC
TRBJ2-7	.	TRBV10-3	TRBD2	CAISESLAGSDEQYF	TGTGCCATCAGTGAGTCCCTAGCGGGGAGTGACGAGCAGTACTTC
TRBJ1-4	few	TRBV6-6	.	CASSYPGGDQNEKLFF	TGTGCCAGCAGTTACCCCGGCGGAGACCAAAATGAAAAACTGTTTTTT
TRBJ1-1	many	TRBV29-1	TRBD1	CSVKKQGANTEAFF	TGCAGCGTTAAAAAGCAGGGGGCGAACACTGAAGCTTTCTTT
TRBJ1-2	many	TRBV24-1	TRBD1	CATSDSRQGETYGYTF	TGTGCCACCAGTGATTCCCGACAGGGCGAGACCTATGGCTACACCTTC
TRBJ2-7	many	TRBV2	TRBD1	CASRDQTGGPYEQYF	TGTGCCAGCAGGGACCAGACAGGGGGGCCGTACGAGCAGTACTTC
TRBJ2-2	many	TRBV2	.	CASSEVGEFSSTGELFF	TGTGCCAGCAGTGAAGTGGGGGAGTTTAGCAGCACCGGGGAGCTGTTTTTT
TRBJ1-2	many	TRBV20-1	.	CSAREEGGSTF	TGCAGTGCTAGAGAGGAGGGGGGCAGCACCTTC
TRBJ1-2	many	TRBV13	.	CASSYPDGGNYGYTF	TGTGCCAGCAGCTACCCGGACGGTGGGAACTATGGCTACACCTTC
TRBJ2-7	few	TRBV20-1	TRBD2	CSANELAGGSYEQYF	TGCAGTGCTAACGAACTAGCGGGAGGCTCCTACGAGCAGTACTTC
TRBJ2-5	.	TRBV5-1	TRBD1	CASSTDRALETQYF	TGCGCCAGCAGCACGGACAGGGCGTTGGAGACCCAGTACTTC
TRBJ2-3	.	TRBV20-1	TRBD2	CSARTGLEGRVDTQYF	TGCAGTGCTAGAACCGGACTAGAAGGGAGGGTGGATACGCAGTATTTT
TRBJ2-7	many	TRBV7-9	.	CASSLSQGLSYEQYF	TGTGCCAGCAGCTTAAGCCAGGGGTTATCCTACGAGCAGTACTTC
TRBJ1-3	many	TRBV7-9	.	CASSFGGRPGNTIYF	TGTGCCAGCAGCTTCGGGGGCCGACCAGGAAACACCATATATTTT
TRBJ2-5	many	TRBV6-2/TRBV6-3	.	CASKRVGETQYF	TGTGCCAGCAAGCGGGTGGGAGAGACCCAGTACTTC